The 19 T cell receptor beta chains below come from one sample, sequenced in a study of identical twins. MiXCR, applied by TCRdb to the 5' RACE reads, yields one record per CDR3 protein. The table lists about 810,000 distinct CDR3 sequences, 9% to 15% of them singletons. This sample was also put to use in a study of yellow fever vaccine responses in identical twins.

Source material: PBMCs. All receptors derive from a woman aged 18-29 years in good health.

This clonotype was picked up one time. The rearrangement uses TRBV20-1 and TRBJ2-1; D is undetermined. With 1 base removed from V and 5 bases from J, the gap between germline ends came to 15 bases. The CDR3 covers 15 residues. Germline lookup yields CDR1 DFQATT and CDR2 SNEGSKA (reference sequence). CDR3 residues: CSARGHRGADNEQFF. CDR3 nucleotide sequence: TGCAGTGCTAGAGGGCATAGAGGTGCAGACAATGAGCAGTTCTTC.

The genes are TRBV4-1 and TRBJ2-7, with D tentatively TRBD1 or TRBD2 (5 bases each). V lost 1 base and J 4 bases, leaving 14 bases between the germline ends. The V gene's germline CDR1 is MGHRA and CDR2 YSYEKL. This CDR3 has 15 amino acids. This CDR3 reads CASSQAGTALYEQYF. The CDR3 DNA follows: TGCGCCAGCAGCCAAGCTGGGACGGCTTTATACGAGCAGTACTTC.

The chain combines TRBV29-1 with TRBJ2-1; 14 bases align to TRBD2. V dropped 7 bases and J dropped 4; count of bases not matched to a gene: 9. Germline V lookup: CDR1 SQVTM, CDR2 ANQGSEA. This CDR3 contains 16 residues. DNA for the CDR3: TGCAGCGCCGAGGCGGGACTAGCGGGAGTTTACAATGAGCAGTTCTTC. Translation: CSAEAGLAGVYNEQFF.

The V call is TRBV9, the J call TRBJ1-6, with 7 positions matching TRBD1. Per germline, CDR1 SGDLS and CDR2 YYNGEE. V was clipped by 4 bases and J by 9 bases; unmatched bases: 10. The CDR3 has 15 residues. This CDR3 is CASSTTGTATSPLHF. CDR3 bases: TGTGCCAGCAGCACTACCGGGACAGCGACTTCACCCCTCCACTTT.

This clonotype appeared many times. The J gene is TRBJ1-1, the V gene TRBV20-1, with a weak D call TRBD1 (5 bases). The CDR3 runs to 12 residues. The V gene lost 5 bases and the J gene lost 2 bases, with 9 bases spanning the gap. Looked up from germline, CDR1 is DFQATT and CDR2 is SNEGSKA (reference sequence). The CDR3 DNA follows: TGCAGTGCTCCTGGACAAAACACTGAAGCTTTCTTT. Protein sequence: CSAPGQNTEAFF.

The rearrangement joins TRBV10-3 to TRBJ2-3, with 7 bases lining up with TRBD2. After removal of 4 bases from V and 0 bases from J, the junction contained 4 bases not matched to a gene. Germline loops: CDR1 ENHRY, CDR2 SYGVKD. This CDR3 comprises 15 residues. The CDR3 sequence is CAISVGAGSTDTQYF. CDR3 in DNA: TGTGCCATCAGTGTAGGAGCGGGGAGCACAGATACGCAGTATTTT.

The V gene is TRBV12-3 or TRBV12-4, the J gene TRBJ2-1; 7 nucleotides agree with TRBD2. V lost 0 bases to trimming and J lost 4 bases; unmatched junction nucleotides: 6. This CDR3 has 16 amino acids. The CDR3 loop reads CASSLAGGEGYNEQFF. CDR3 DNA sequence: TGTGCCAGCAGTTTAGCTGGGGGGGAGGGTTACAATGAGCAGTTCTTC.

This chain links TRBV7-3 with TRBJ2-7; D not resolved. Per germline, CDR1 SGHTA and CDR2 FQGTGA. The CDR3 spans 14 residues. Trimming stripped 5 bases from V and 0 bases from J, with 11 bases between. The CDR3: CASSPHSLSYEQYF. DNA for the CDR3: TGTGCCAGCAGCCCTCACAGCCTCTCCTACGAGCAGTACTTC.

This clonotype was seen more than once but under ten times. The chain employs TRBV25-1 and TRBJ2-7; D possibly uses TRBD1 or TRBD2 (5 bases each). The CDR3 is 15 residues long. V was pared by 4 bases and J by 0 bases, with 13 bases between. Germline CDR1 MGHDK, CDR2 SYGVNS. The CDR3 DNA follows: TGTGCCAGCAGTGCGATATCGGGACGCTCCTACGAGCAGTACTTC. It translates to CASSAISGRSYEQYF.

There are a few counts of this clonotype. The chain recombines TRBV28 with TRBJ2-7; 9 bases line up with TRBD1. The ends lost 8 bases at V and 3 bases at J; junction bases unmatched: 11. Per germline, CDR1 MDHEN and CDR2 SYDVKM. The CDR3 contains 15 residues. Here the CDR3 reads CASVTTGGGNYEQYF. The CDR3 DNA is TGTGCCAGCGTAACGACAGGGGGAGGGAACTACGAGCAGTACTTC. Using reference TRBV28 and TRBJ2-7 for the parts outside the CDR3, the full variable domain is DVKVTQSSRYLVKRTGEKVFLECVQDMDHENMFWYRQDPGLGLRLIYFSYDVKMKEKGDIPEGYSVSREKKERFSLILESASTNQTSMYLCASVTTGGGNYEQYFGPGTRLTVT.

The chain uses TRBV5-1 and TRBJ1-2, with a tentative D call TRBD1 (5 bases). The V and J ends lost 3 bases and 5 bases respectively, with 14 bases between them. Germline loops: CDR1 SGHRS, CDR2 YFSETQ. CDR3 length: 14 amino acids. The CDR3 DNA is TGCGCCAGCAGCTACAATTATGAGGGGTATGGCTACACCTTC. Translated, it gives CASSYNYEGYGYTF.

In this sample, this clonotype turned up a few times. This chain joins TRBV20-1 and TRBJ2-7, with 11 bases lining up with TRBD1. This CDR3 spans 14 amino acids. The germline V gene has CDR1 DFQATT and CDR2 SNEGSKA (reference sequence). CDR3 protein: CSARGQGALYEQYV. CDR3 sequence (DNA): TGCAGTGCCAGAGGACAGGGGGCTCTCTACGAGCAGTACGTC.

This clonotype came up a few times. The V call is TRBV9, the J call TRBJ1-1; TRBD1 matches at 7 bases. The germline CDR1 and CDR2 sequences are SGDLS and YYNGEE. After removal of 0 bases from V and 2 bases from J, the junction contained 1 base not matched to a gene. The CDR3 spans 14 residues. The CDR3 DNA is TGTGCCAGCAGCGTAGACAGGGGAAACACTGAAGCTTTCTTT. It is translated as CASSVDRGNTEAFF.

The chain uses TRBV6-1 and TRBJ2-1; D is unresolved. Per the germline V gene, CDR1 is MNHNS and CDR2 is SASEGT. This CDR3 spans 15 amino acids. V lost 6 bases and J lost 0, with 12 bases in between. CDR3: CASSMSPSSYNEQFF. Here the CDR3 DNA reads TGTGCCAGCAGCATGTCCCCGAGCTCCTACAATGAGCAGTTCTTC.

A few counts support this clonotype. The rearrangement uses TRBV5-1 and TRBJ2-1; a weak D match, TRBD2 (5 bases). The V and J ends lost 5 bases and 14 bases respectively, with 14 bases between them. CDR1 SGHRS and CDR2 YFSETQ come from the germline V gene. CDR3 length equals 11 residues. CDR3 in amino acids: CASRAGLVEFF. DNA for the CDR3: TGCGCCAGCAGGGCCGGACTCGTGGAGTTCTTC. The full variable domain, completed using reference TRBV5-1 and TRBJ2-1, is KAGVTQTPRYLIKTRGQQVTLSCSPISGHRSVSWYQQTPGQGLQFLFEYFSETQRNKGNFPGRFSGRQFSNSRSEMNVSTLELGDSALYLCASRAGLVEFFGPGTRLTVL.

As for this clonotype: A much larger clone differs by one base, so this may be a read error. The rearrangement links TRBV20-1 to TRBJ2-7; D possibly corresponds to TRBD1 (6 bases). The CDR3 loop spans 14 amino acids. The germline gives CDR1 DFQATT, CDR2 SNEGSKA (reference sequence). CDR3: CSARDVDSPYELYF. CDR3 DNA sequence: TGCAGTGCTAGAGATGTGGACAGTCCCTACGAGCTGTACTTC.

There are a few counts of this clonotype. The CDR3 sequence is CASSLVAAVKETQYF. The DNA for the CDR3 is TGTGCCAGCAGTTTAGTTGCCGCGGTCAAGGAGACCCAGTACTTC. This sequence joins TRBV28 and TRBJ2-5; the D is unclear. The V end was cut by 2 bases, the J end by 5 bases, with 15 bases between. This CDR3 spans 15 amino acids. CDR1 and CDR2 (germline): MDHEN, SYDVKM. The full variable domain, completed using reference TRBV28 and TRBJ2-5, is DVKVTQSSRYLVKRTGEKVFLECVQDMDHENMFWYRQDPGLGLRLIYFSYDVKMKEKGDIPEGYSVSREKKERFSLILESASTNQTSMYLCASSLVAAVKETQYFGPGTRLLVL.

For the CDR3, the DNA is TGTGCCAGCAGCTCCCTGATAGGACAGGAGAGCAATGGCTACACCTTC. This gives the protein CASSSLIGQESNGYTF. V gene TRBV13 combines with J gene TRBJ1-2; 7 nucleotides agree with TRBD1. This CDR3 has 16 amino acids. J lost 6 bases, V lost 4 bases, and 14 bases had no gene match. Germline V gene lookup returns CDR1 PRHDT and CDR2 FYEKMQ (reference sequence).

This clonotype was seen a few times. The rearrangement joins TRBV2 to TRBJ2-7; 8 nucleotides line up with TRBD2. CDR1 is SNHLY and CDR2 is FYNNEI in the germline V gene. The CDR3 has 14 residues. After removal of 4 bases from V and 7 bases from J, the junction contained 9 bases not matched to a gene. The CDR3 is CASSVSAGGGEQYV. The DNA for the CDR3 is TGTGCCAGCAGTGTCAGTGCGGGGGGTGGTGAGCAGTACGTC.